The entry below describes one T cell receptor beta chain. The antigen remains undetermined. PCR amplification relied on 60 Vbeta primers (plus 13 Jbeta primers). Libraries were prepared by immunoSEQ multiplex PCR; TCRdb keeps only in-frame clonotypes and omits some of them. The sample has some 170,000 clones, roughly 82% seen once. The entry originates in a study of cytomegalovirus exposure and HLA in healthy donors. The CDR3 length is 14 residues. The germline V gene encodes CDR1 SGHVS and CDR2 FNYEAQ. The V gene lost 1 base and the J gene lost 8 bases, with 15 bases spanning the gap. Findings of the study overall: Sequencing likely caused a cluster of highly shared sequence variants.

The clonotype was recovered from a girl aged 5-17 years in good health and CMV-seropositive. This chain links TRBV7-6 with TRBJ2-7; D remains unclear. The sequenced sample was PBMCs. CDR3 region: CASSLGSHAGQQYF. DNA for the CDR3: TGTGCCAGCAGCTTAGGGTCCCACGCAGGCCAGCAGTACTTC. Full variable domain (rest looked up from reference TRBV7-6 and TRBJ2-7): GAGVSQSPRYKVTKRGQDVALRCDPISGHVSLYWYRQALGQGPEFLTYFNYEAQQDKSGLPNDRFSAERPEGSISTLTIQRTEQRDSAMYRCASSLGSHAGQQYFGPGTRLTVT.